The 29 T cell receptor beta chains listed next were all sequenced from one sample in a study of blood T cell repertoires in COVID-19. Profiled with immunoSEQ multiplex PCR; TCRdb holds only in-frame clones, not every one. The repertoire holds under 300,000 clones, with around nine tenths as singletons. The material sequenced was peripheral blood. All receptors derive from a woman between 35 and 50 years old who had recovered from COVID-19.

The chain has TRBV6-5 and TRBJ2-1, with 10 bases that match TRBD1. With V trimmed by 6 bases and J by 5 bases, 7 bases remained unmatched. From germline, CDR1 is MNHEY and CDR2 SVGAGI. This CDR3 is 15 amino acids long. The CDR3 DNA sequence: TGTGCCAGCAGAGGACCGGGACAGGGGAACAATGAGCAGTTCTTC. As protein: CASRGPGQGNNEQFF.

The CDR3 DNA reads TGTGCCAGCAGCGCGGGACAGGGGAAAGCCTACGAGCAGTACTTC. This sequence encodes CASSAGQGKAYEQYF. This chain connects TRBV9 to TRBJ2-7; 10 bases are a match to TRBD1. Losses at the gene ends were 3 bases for V and 2 bases for J; bases not matched to a gene: 5. The CDR3 runs to 15 residues. Germline V gives CDR1 SGDLS, CDR2 YYNGEE.

The chain combines TRBV5-1 with TRBJ1-2; D perhaps matches TRBD1 (5 bases). CDR1 and CDR2 from the germline V gene are SGHRS and YFSETQ. Trimming removed 1 base at V and 8 bases at J, with 18 bases between. The CDR3 loop spans 15 amino acids. CDR3 in DNA: TGCGCCAGCAGCTTGCTTTCAGGGCCGTCGAGGGGCTACACCTTC. Translated: CASSLLSGPSRGYTF.

CDR3 coding DNA: TGCGCCAGCAGTATATTAGAGGACACCATATATTTT. This gives the protein CASSILEDTIYF. V gene TRBV10-1 combines with J gene TRBJ1-3; D remains unclear. V shed 5 bases and J shed 8 bases, with 10 bases lying between them. The germline V gene encodes CDR1 WNHNN and CDR2 SYGVQD (reference sequence). The CDR3 length is 12 residues.

The chain joins TRBV24-1 to TRBJ2-2, with a possible D match to TRBD1 (6 bases). This CDR3 is 18 amino acids long. The V end lost 5 bases, the J end lost 4 bases, and 22 bases lay between the germline ends. Germline V gene data show CDR1 as KGHDR and CDR2 as SFDVKD. The CDR3 spells CATSAGRGDDEGTGELFF. For the CDR3, the DNA is TGTGCCACCAGTGCCGGCAGGGGCGACGACGAGGGCACCGGGGAGCTGTTTTTT.

V and J are TRBV11-1 and TRBJ2-7, with TRBD2 matching over 14 bases. With 5 bases clipped from V and 6 bases from J, the junction kept 6 bases outside the gene matches. The CDR3 runs 15 residues. CDR1 is SGHAT, CDR2 FQDESV, per germline (reference sequence). In DNA form, the CDR3 reads TGTGCCAGCAGCCCGGGGACTAGCGGGAGAATCGAGCAGTACTTC. It yields the protein CASSPGTSGRIEQYF.

This clone was seen only once. The identical CDR3 is also encoded by other nucleotide sequences in the sample. The J gene is TRBJ1-2, the V gene TRBV5-6; D is possibly TRBD1 (6 bases). Germline assignment: CDR1 SGHDT and CDR2 YYEEEE. Trimming stripped 4 bases from V and 5 bases from J, with 9 bases between. The CDR3 is 12 amino acids. The CDR3 is CASSKTGYGYTF. In DNA, the CDR3 is TGTGCCAGCAGCAAAACAGGGTATGGCTACACCTTC.

Only a few counts were recorded for this clone. J is TRBJ2-2 and V is TRBV10-3; no reliable D call. Trimming removed 4 bases from V and 5 bases from J, with 11 bases in between. The CDR3 has 14 amino acids. Looked up from germline, CDR1 is ENHRY and CDR2 is SYGVKD. The chain's CDR3 is CAISASIRTGELFF. For the CDR3, the DNA is TGTGCCATCAGTGCCTCGATCAGAACCGGGGAGCTGTTTTTT.

CDR3 residues: CASSLNRINSPLHF. CDR3 nucleotide sequence: TGTGCCAGCAGTTTAAACAGAATTAATTCACCCCTCCACTTT. V usage is TRBV27 and J usage is TRBJ1-6, with D uncertain. Between the trimmed V and J ends, which lost 2 bases and 6 bases, there was a span of 8 bases. The CDR3 totals 14 residues. CDR1 and CDR2 (germline): MNHEY, SMNVEV (reference sequence).

The genes are TRBV11-3 and TRBJ2-1; no definite D call. Trimming left V 1 base short and J 6 bases short, with 7 bases between. CDR1 and CDR2 (germline): SGHNT, YENEEA. The CDR3 is 13 residues long. The CDR3 is CASSLVVVNEQFF. The CDR3 DNA reads TGTGCCAGCAGCTTAGTGGTAGTCAATGAGCAGTTCTTC.

The chain links TRBV2 to TRBJ2-3, with 7 bases that match TRBD1. Germline loops: CDR1 SNHLY, CDR2 FYNNEI. The CDR3 is made up of 15 amino acids. Trimming removed 1 base from V and 0 bases from J; junction bases left unmatched: 1. As DNA, the CDR3 is TGTGCCAGCAGTGAAGACAGGGGTAGCACAGATACGCAGTATTTT. Protein sequence: CASSEDRGSTDTQYF.

The V call is TRBV9, the J call TRBJ2-5, with 7 bases matching TRBD1. The CDR3 is 13 residues long. Trimming cost V 2 bases and J 7 bases; bases outside gene matches: 5. Looked up from germline, CDR1 is SGDLS and CDR2 is YYNGEE. CDR3 DNA: TGTGCCAGCAGCGTCGACAGGGTGGGGACCCAGTACTTC. Translating gives CASSVDRVGTQYF.

This chain joins TRBV10-3 and TRBJ2-1; TRBD2 might be the D (7 bases). Germline CDR1 and CDR2: ENHRY and SYGVKD. This CDR3 has 16 amino acids. Trimming left V 0 bases short and J 9 bases short, with 18 bases between. CDR3 amino acids: CAISESWGGAFGEQFF. The CDR3 DNA reads as TGTGCCATCAGTGAGTCATGGGGGGGGGCCTTCGGTGAGCAGTTCTTC.

The chain links TRBV24-1 to TRBJ1-2; 9 bases line up with TRBD1. This CDR3 has 18 amino acids. V gave up 3 bases and J gave up 1 base; unmatched junction bases: 11. Looked up from germline, CDR1 is KGHDR and CDR2 is SFDVKD. Written as DNA, the CDR3 is TGTGCCACCAGTGATCCGGGACAGGGACTAATGAATAACTATGGCTACACCTTC. Amino acids: CATSDPGQGLMNNYGYTF.

The chain joins TRBV5-4 to TRBJ1-2, with 7 bases matching TRBD1. The CDR3 covers 14 residues. CDR1 is SGHNT and CDR2 is YYREEE in the germline V gene (reference sequence). V dropped 4 bases and J dropped 2; count of bases not matched to a gene: 5. The CDR3: CASSGRQGNYGYTF. The DNA for the CDR3 is TGTGCCAGCAGCGGCCGACAGGGAAACTATGGCTACACCTTC.

This clone was seen once. The chain combines TRBV7-2 with TRBJ2-3; possible D gene TRBD2, 6 bases. Deletions cut 5 bases from V and 5 bases from J, with 20 bases between. Germline V gives CDR1 SGHTA, CDR2 FQGNSA. The CDR3 is made up of 16 amino acids. The CDR3 reads CASSPRAGRTVDTQYF. Written as DNA, the CDR3 is TGTGCCAGCAGCCCTCGGGCGGGGAGAACGGTAGATACGCAGTATTTT. Supplemented by reference TRBV7-2 and TRBJ2-3, the full variable domain reads GAGVSQSPSNKVTEKGKDVELRCDPISGHTALYWYRQSLGQGLEFLIYFQGNSAPDKSGLPSDRFSAERTGGSVSTLTIQRTQQEDSAVYLCASSPRAGRTVDTQYFGPGTRLTVL.

This clone was observed once. The rearrangement links TRBV5-6 to TRBJ2-7, with TRBD2 matching over 9 bases. This CDR3 is 15 amino acids long. The J segment lost 3 bases and the V segment lost 4 bases, leaving 8 bases of the junction unmatched. Germline V gives CDR1 SGHDT, CDR2 YYEEEE. The CDR3 region is CASSNLAGYGYEQYF. The CDR3 DNA reads TGTGCCAGCAGCAATCTAGCGGGATACGGCTACGAGCAGTACTTC.

Judged by abundance, this clone is medium-sized (0.01 to 0.1%). The chain joins TRBV7-2 to TRBJ2-2; 9 bases agree with TRBD2. CDR1 is SGHTA and CDR2 is FQGNSA in the germline V gene. CDR3 length equals 15 residues. V dropped 5 bases and J dropped 7; count of bases not matched to a gene: 8. The CDR3 region is CASSPLPSGNGELFF. For the CDR3, the DNA is TGTGCCAGCAGCCCCCTCCCTAGCGGGAACGGGGAGCTGTTTTTT. The variable domain in full, with the rest retrieved from reference TRBV7-2 and TRBJ2-2, is GAGVSQSPSNKVTEKGKDVELRCDPISGHTALYWYRQSLGQGLEFLIYFQGNSAPDKSGLPSDRFSAERTGGSVSTLTIQRTQQEDSAVYLCASSPLPSGNGELFFGEGSRLTVL.

This clone was detected only once. This chain joins TRBV5-4 and TRBJ2-1, with TRBD2 as a possible D gene (6 bases). Deletions cut 4 bases from V and 5 bases from J, with 13 bases between. Germline values: CDR1 SGHNT, CDR2 YYREEE (reference sequence). The CDR3 extends over 14 amino acids. The CDR3 DNA reads as TGTGCCAGCAGCGTGGGGGACTCAAACAATGAGCAGTTCTTC. This sequence encodes CASSVGDSNNEQFF.

The chain carries TRBV27 and TRBJ2-3, with 8 nucleotides matching TRBD2. Germline CDR1 and CDR2: MNHEY and SMNVEV (reference sequence). After removal of 7 bases from V and 3 bases from J, the junction contained 12 bases not matched to a gene. There are 16 residues in the CDR3. The CDR3 region is CASKGLPSGRTDTQYF. As DNA, the CDR3 is TGTGCCAGCAAGGGGCTGCCTAGCGGGCGAACAGATACGCAGTATTTT.

This clone was picked up one time. This chain links TRBV10-3 with TRBJ1-2; possible D gene TRBD1, 5 bases. The CDR3 is 13 residues long. Germline-derived CDR1 and CDR2 are ENHRY and SYGVKD. The V gene lost 7 bases and the J gene lost 3 bases, with 12 bases spanning the gap. As DNA, the CDR3 is TGTGCCATCAATCAGGGAGGCGACTATGGCTACACCTTC. The encoded protein is CAINQGGDYGYTF.

V is TRBV9 and J is TRBJ2-7; perhaps TRBD2 as D (6 bases). V gave up 0 bases and J gave up 11 bases, with 15 bases separating them. The length of the CDR3 is 13 residues. The germline V gene encodes CDR1 SGDLS and CDR2 YYNGEE. The DNA for the CDR3 is TGTGCCAGCAGCGTAGGTCAAGCGGGTCTAGAGTACTTC. It yields the protein CASSVGQAGLEYF.

The chain couples TRBV5-4 to TRBJ2-2; 15 nucleotides align to TRBD2. The ends lost 0 bases at V and 6 bases at J; junction bases unmatched: 9. Germline V gene sequence: CDR1 SGHNT, CDR2 YYREEE (reference sequence). The CDR3 length is 19 residues. CDR3 DNA: TGTGCCAGCAGCTTGGATTGGACTAGCGGGGGGGCCAGGGCCGGGGAGCTGTTTTTT. Its protein is CASSLDWTSGGARAGELFF.

This sequence joins TRBV19 and TRBJ2-1; D gene unclear. The CDR3 has 19 residues. CDR1 LNHDA and CDR2 SQIVND come from the germline V gene (reference sequence). V lost 8 bases and J lost 4, with 30 bases in between. Here the CDR3 DNA reads TGTGCCAGTCGTCATAGTATGTGGAGAGGCCCCTCTCTATACAATGAGCAGTTCTTC. This codes for CASRHSMWRGPSLYNEQFF.

The V gene is TRBV21-1, the J gene TRBJ2-7; TRBD1 is the table's D call, not checked against the DNA. TRBV21-1 has pseudogene status. This CDR3 is built from 17 residues. CDR3 loop: CASSKVVWLGGADEQYF. For the CDR3, the DNA is TGTGCCAGCAGCAAAGTGGTGTGGCTAGGGGGCGCGGACGAGCAGTACTTC.

The chain is built from TRBV19 and TRBJ1-6; TRBD1 agrees at 7 bases. Germline lookup yields CDR1 LNHDA and CDR2 SQIVND (reference sequence). V lost 6 bases to trimming and J lost 7 bases; unmatched junction nucleotides: 6. CDR3 size: 14 residues. The CDR3 is CASSDRVLNSPLHF. CDR3 in DNA: TGTGCCAGTAGCGACAGGGTCCTAAATTCACCCCTCCACTTT.

This rearrangement joins TRBV28 to TRBJ1-2; weak D call: TRBD1 (5 bases). V lost 2 bases to trimming and J lost 6 bases, with 7 bases between them. Germline assignment: CDR1 MDHEN and CDR2 SYDVKM. The CDR3 is 12 residues long. In DNA, the CDR3 is TGTGCCAGCAGTTTAAAGGGGCATGGCTACACCTTC. Its translation is CASSLKGHGYTF.

A single count supports this clone. This rearrangement joins TRBV19 to TRBJ1-5, with D unresolved. CDR3 length: 17 amino acids. In germline, CDR1 is LNHDA, CDR2 SQIVND (reference sequence). V was shortened by 6 bases and J by 7 bases, with 25 bases between the two germline ends. The CDR3 reads CASSEAGHGLPRQPQHF. The CDR3 DNA sequence: TGTGCCAGTAGCGAAGCGGGCCACGGACTCCCCCGGCAGCCCCAGCATTTT.

This chain connects TRBV30 to TRBJ1-2, with D perhaps TRBD1 (6 bases). V lost 8 bases to trimming and J lost 13 bases, with 23 bases between them. CDR1 GTSNPN and CDR2 SVGIG come from the germline V gene (reference sequence). CDR3 length: 12 residues. This chain's CDR3 is CASLKDRRAGTF. CDR3 DNA sequence: TGTGCCAGTCTAAAGGACAGACGAGCTGGCACCTTC. Full variable domain (missing parts from reference TRBV30 and TRBJ1-2): SQTIHQWPATLVQPVGSPLSLECTVEGTSNPNLYWYRQAAGRGLQLLFYSVGIGQISSEVPQNLSASRPQDRQFILSSKKLLLSDSGFYLCASLKDRRAGTFGSGTRLTVV.